This T cell receptor (beta chain) appears in the sequencing data of a study of control samples from healthy donors and cancer patients (dated by TCRdb to about 2020). The library relied on the immunoSEQ multiplex PCR assay. The table was pulled from immuneACCESS by TCRdb, which kept in-frame rearrangements only. Such tables lose some clones; where checked, under half of the loss comes from unresolved V genes, and the rest has no known cause. Recorded for this sample are about 70,000 clones; about 87% of them occurred a single time. The ten largest clones add up to roughly 2.4% of the sample. Counted from cysteine to phenylalanine, this CDR3 has 14 amino acids. Only the CDR3 DNA stays, 42 bases, in frame from base 1. The germline V gene encodes CDR1 MDHEN and CDR2 SYDVKM. The junction carries 13 bases between V and J, which are trimmed by 4 bases and 3 bases respectively. For this clone: Its antigen target is currently unknown. Nothing much larger sits one base from this clone, and base qualities are not available.

The TCR comes from a woman in her fifties or sixties with head and neck cancer. Rearrangement joined TRBV28 to TRBJ2-7; TRBD2 is perhaps the D gene, given 7 matching bases. Material: PBMCs. The nucleotide sequence reads as follows: TGTGCCAGCAGTTCTCCGGGGGGCCTCTACGAGCAGTACTTC. It specifies CASSSPGGLYEQYF.